This TCR beta chain was profiled in a study of shared clonotypes between healthy human individuals. Only in-frame clones appear in the TCRdb table, and some are missing; sequencing was by immunoSEQ multiplex PCR. The table records 2 million or so clones, 85% to 95% of them present only once. Memory CD4+ cells were the fraction left after CD45RA+ naive selection. Per germline, CDR1 MNHNY and CDR2 SVGAGI (reference sequence). This CDR3 has 14 amino acids. J gave up 3 bases and V 6 bases, and 7 bases lay outside the gene matches. This TCR derives from a man between 18 and 35 years old in good health. The chain has TRBV6-6 and TRBJ1-2, with TRBD1 identical over 7 bases. Sequencing used naive CD4+ T cells sorted from blood. The subset is: CD45RA+ positively selected. The CDR3 DNA reads as TGTGCCAGCAGGCCGGACAGGAACGACTATGGCTACACCTTC. Translated, it gives CASRPDRNDYGYTF.